These 9 T cell receptor beta chains originate from one sample sequenced in a study of vaccination and CD4 T cells after COVID-19. For these TCRs, the target antigens are not known. The Oncomine TCR Beta short-read assay sequenced DNA from cultured CD4+ T cells. TCRdb called the PCR reads again in MiXCR, with one record for every CDR3 protein. The data show 13,000 to 15,000 distinct CDR3 sequences, around 40% seen once. As to treatment: roughly nine-day PBMC culture with coronavirus spike peptide pools or control peptides (ViraFEST assay). Sequencing used CD4+ T cells from blood, cultured in vitro. The origin of the receptors is a human donor who had recovered from COVID-19.

The rearrangement links TRBV20-1 to TRBJ1-2, with a tentative D call TRBD1 (5 bases). The CDR3 length is 14 residues. In germline, CDR1 is DFQATT, CDR2 SNEGSKA (reference sequence). V shed 0 bases and J shed 2 bases, with 10 bases lying between them. The CDR3 DNA sequence: TGCAGTGCTAGAGACCCAGGGAGCAACTATGGCTACACCTTC. It specifies CSARDPGSNYGYTF.

The chain has TRBV29-1 and TRBJ1-2, with D maybe TRBD1 (6 bases). The CDR3 is 13 residues long. CDR1 SQVTM and CDR2 ANQGSEA come from the germline V gene. Trimming shortened V by 2 bases and J by 5 bases, and 12 bases separated the two germline ends. CDR3 protein: CSVEFSQGYGYTF. The CDR3 coding sequence is TGCAGCGTTGAATTTTCTCAGGGGTATGGCTACACCTTC.

The V and J genes are TRBV6-1 and TRBJ1-1, with D maybe TRBD1 (5 bases). Trimming left V 6 bases short and J 1 base short, with 18 bases between. Germline lookup yields CDR1 MNHNS and CDR2 SASEGT. The CDR3 covers 16 residues. The DNA of the CDR3 is TGTGCCAGCAGACTAGGGACCCCCAACGGGAACACTGAAGCTTTCTTT. The encoded protein is CASRLGTPNGNTEAFF.

This clonotype came up a few times. The genes are TRBV6-5 and TRBJ2-7, with D possibly being TRBD1 (6 bases). Germline CDR1 reads MNHEY; CDR2 reads SVGAGI. The CDR3 has 16 amino acids. V was pared by 0 bases and J by 2 bases, with 14 bases between. The CDR3 DNA reads as TGTGCCAGCAGTTACTCGACTGTAGGACAGACCTACGAGCAGTACTTC. It translates to CASSYSTVGQTYEQYF.

The chain has TRBV7-2 and TRBJ2-5; a weak D match, TRBD1 (6 bases). Between the trimmed V and J ends, which lost 5 bases and 2 bases, there was a span of 12 bases. Germline V lookup: CDR1 SGHTA, CDR2 FQGNSA. The CDR3 has 14 residues. The DNA for the CDR3 is TGTGCCAGCAGCCCTAACAGGGTTCAAGAGACCCAGTACTTC. This sequence encodes CASSPNRVQETQYF.

Note on this clonotype: A much bigger clone sits one base away, suggesting this may be a read error. The rearrangement links TRBV6-1 to TRBJ1-2, with TRBD1 identical over 8 bases. Germline CDR1 is MNHNS and CDR2 is SASEGT. This CDR3 has 16 residues. Here the CDR3 DNA reads TGTACCAGCAGGACTACAGGGGGGGCGAAGACCAATGGCTACACCTTC. Translation gives CTSRTTGGAKTNGYTF.

This clonotype was observed a handful of times. V and J are TRBV6-1 and TRBJ1-3, with D tentatively TRBD1 (6 bases). Germline assignment: CDR1 MNHNS and CDR2 SASEGT. The CDR3 covers 14 residues. The ends were cut back, 3 bases at V and 4 bases at J, with 10 bases in the middle. The CDR3 coding sequence is TGTGCCAGCAGTGAGGGGGGCGCGGGAAACACCATATATTTT. It yields the protein CASSEGGAGNTIYF.

V usage is TRBV19 and J usage is TRBJ2-1; a possible D gene is TRBD2 (5 bases). Trimming stripped 3 bases from V and 2 bases from J, with 5 bases between. Germline CDR1 is LNHDA and CDR2 is SQIVND (reference sequence). The CDR3 length is 13 residues. CDR3 sequence (DNA): TGTGCCAGTAGTATCGGGACCTACAATGAGCAGTTCTTC. Translated, it gives CASSIGTYNEQFF.

V is TRBV5-1 and J is TRBJ2-2, with a tentative D call TRBD1 (5 bases). Trimming shortened V by 2 bases and J by 2 bases, and 7 bases separated the two germline ends. The CDR3 is made up of 14 amino acids. CDR1 SGHRS and CDR2 YFSETQ come from the germline V gene. The DNA of the CDR3 is TGCGCCAGCAGCTTAGACAGAAACACCGGGGAGCTGTTTTTT. Translating it yields CASSLDRNTGELFF.